These T cell receptor beta chains were read from a single sample in a study of T-cell reconstitution after alpha-beta-depleted transplantation in children. One entry per CDR3 protein results from TCRdb running MiXCR on the PCR reads. Of hundreds of thousands of distinct CDR3 sequences in the sample, about 11% were seen once. Material: PBMCs, obtained before TCRalphabeta/CD19-depleted stem cell transplant. The receptor source for this set is a child younger than two with acute myeloid leukemia, due to receive a stem cell transplant. CDR3s include the opening cysteine and the closing phenylalanine or tryptophan. Fields, in order: V gene, clone size, J gene, CDR3 protein. Not all rows give a size; the values are once, few, many and, for expanded clones, a class.

TRBV5-1,many,TRBJ1-1,CASSPGTPRATEAFF
TRBV20-1,many,TRBJ2-7,CSASSSHEQYF
TRBV5-1,NA,TRBJ2-3,CASSLVQGGGKDTQYF
TRBV3-2,NA,TRBJ2-3,CTSCPGTSGATDTQYF
TRBV11-1,few,TRBJ2-7,CASSPPGSGNEQYF
TRBV7-3,many,TRBJ2-1,CASSRTSGSGEQFF
TRBV20-1,many,TRBJ1-3,CSARGGGNTIYF
TRBV4-3,NA,TRBJ2-5,CASRRTGSQSETQYF
TRBV7-2,many,TRBJ1-3,CASSLSYSSGNTIYF
TRBV18,many,TRBJ2-2,CASSTYASGELFF
TRBV29-1,many,TRBJ1-1,CSVHRGNTEAFF
TRBV7-2,many,TRBJ2-3,CASSKIAGGPDTQYF
TRBV11-1,many,TRBJ1-1,CASSPSVGTEAFF
TRBV28,many,TRBJ1-1,CASSSPGQGMSTEAFF
TRBV6-2/TRBV6-3,many,TRBJ1-2,CASSPTINYGYTF
TRBV11-2,many,TRBJ2-1,CASSPRASGTHNEQFF
TRBV2,many,TRBJ2-5,CASSESGKGTQYF
TRBV7-9,many,TRBJ1-6,CASSLGGTPAPLHF
TRBV5-1,many,TRBJ2-3,CASSRGDRLLGTDTQYF
TRBV11-2,many,TRBJ2-2,CASSLGGTSGNTGELFF
TRBV12-3/TRBV12-4,many,TRBJ2-7,CASSFGTLYEQYF
TRBV7-2,many,TRBJ1-2,CASSYLVRNYGYTF
TRBV28,many,TRBJ1-4,CASSGNGEKLFF
TRBV20-1,NA,TRBJ2-5,CSAGPGPKETQYF
TRBV28,NA,TRBJ2-5,CASRWTGKQGTQYF
TRBV7-7,NA,TRBJ2-5,CASSLASGTGVLETQYF
TRBV12-3/TRBV12-4,many,TRBJ2-7,CASSYTGRSYEQYF
TRBV12-3/TRBV12-4,many,TRBJ2-2,CASRVKNTGELFF
TRBV24-1,many,TRBJ2-2,CATSDFGQNTGELFF
TRBV5-1,many,TRBJ1-1,CASSWGQGNTEAFF
TRBV28,many,TRBJ1-1,CASSFHTEAFF
TRBV7-9,few,TRBJ2-1,CASSTRTSGRPYNEQFF
TRBV6-1,many,TRBJ1-6,CASRLGTGLDSPLHF
TRBV12-3/TRBV12-4,many,TRBJ1-5,CASSFQGLGNQPQHF
TRBV5-1,many,TRBJ2-3,CASSGGAPGARDTQYF
TRBV29-1,few,TRBJ1-2,CSVQGVEGYTF
TRBV6-5,NA,TRBJ2-2,CASSSKGAGELFF
TRBV20-1,many,TRBJ1-1,CSASRTMNTEAFF
TRBV20-1,many,TRBJ1-1,CSARGARGGTEAFF
TRBV20-1,many,TRBJ2-3,CSASFHRGIRDTQYF
TRBV5-1,many,TRBJ1-2,CASSLRSGLHYGYTF
TRBV6-2/TRBV6-3,many,TRBJ2-1,CASRHPSGRKGNEQFF
TRBV4-3,many,TRBJ2-3,CASSQGLAGGTDTQYF
TRBV20-1,many,TRBJ1-3,CSARDVRSSSGNTIYF
TRBV18,many,TRBJ1-1,CASSPPGLTGNTEAFF
TRBV7-2,many,TRBJ2-1,CASSLWGTSGNYNEQFF
TRBV7-2,many,TRBJ2-1,CASSLVASGSKNEQFF
TRBV20-1,many,TRBJ2-3,CSARYRRAGGTDTQYF